The source of this TCR beta chain is a study of siplizumab effects on memory and regulatory T cells. It was about 100,000 TCR templates that were assayed per sample. Produced via immunoSEQ multiplex PCR; TCRdb's table is partial and in-frame only. This table holds fewer than 60,000 clones, roughly 92% found once. Of note for this clone: The antigen remains unidentified.

General study points: Contribution to the alloresponse seemed major for naive T cells, which also seemed more diverse than memory cells. Controls showed an average of approximately 25% Treg-derived mappable alloreactive CD4+ clones, while siplizumab showed about 75%.

The receptor comes from a human donor in good health. Source material: CD8+ T cells sorted from blood.

DNA of the CDR3: TGTGCCAGCAGTTTCGGCACAGGGGAGAATTCACCCCTCCACTTT. Protein sequence: CASSFGTGENSPLHF. This chain uses TRBV6-6 with TRBJ1-6; TRBD1 matches at 7 bases. Per germline, CDR1 MNHNY and CDR2 SVGAGI (reference sequence). J was trimmed by 7 bases and V by 4 bases; bases with no gene match: 7. The CDR3 sequence is 15 residues long.